Reported below is one T cell receptor beta chain. It has no known antigen specificity. No much larger clone is present one base from it, and per-base qualities are unavailable. V is cut by 2 bases and J by 6 bases, and the space between the germline ends is 16 bases. There are 15 amino acids in the CDR3, from cysteine to phenylalanine inclusive. Kept here is only the CDR3 DNA, which spans 45 bases and is read in frame from base 1. Looking up the germline V gene (reference sequence) yields CDR1 LNHDA and CDR2 SQIVND. The time point label here, explained by the study, means: week 47, end of study. Each vaccine dose was 300 ug of a 20-mer mutant IDH1 peptide in Montanide, given subcutaneously with topical imiquimod. Across visits V03 through V10, patients got a total of eight vaccinations, given in weeks 1, 3, 5, 7, 11, 15, 19 and 23. All donors had newly diagnosed IDH1-mutant astrocytomas of WHO grade 3 or 4 that showed loss of nuclear ATRX. The samples were drawn from NOA16, a multicentre, single-arm, open-label phase I trial in Germany that tested a mutant IDH1 peptide vaccine in humans for the first time. Genomic DNA for TCRB sequencing was isolated from EDTA blood with the DNeasy Blood and Tissue Kit.

Preparation of the library involved the immunoSEQ multiplex PCR assay. Rearranged TCR beta chain sequences were amplified with the hsTCRB Kit following the manufacturer's protocol. An Illumina MiSeq was used to sequence the TCRB libraries. Regarding the original processing steps: The kit vendor's proprietary platform handled demultiplexing, trimming and gene mapping. TCRdb carries this immuneACCESS record with in-frame sequences only. Its versions omit some clonotypes, under half of them owing to an unresolved V gene in the studies checked, with the rest unexplained. From that table come the V and J calls and clone size; the DNA was used to work out D and trimming. This sample gives 40,000 to 50,000 clones in total; around 82% of them show up just once. Of the sample, roughly a sixth is held by the ten largest clones. This sample was taken from a study of a mutant IDH1 vaccine in newly diagnosed glioma (dated by TCRdb to the early 2020s). About the full investigation: Vaccination started 4-6 weeks after radiotherapy alone, or was given together with temozolomide cycles in the groups whose treatment included chemotherapy. Of the roughly 32 treated patients, about 62% were male and roughly 38% were female, and a mean age of 40.4 years was recorded. Prior to enrollment, standard therapy consisting of radiotherapy alone, temozolomide alone, or radiochemotherapy with temozolomide had been administered to patients, with the combination being received by most patients. The week-35 safety follow-up took place at visit V12, and the week-47 end of study took place at visit V13. Peripheral blood was drawn at six visits: V03 (baseline), V05, V07, V10, V12 and V13. Longitudinal TCRB deep sequencing was performed for some 25 treated patients wherever samples were available for exploratory analyses. The research as a whole found: Immune responses induced by the vaccine were seen in approximately 92% of patients across multiple MHC alleles. Changes in the top peripheral T cell clonotypes picked up by TCRB sequencing did not appear to be linked to pseudoprogression. Selection of PBMC samples for TCRB deep sequencing was based on availability. The authors stated that sample limitations prevented analyses of patient blood samples from being reproduced.

The sequence joins TRBV19 to TRBJ1-1; TRBD1 is a weak D gene call, 5 bases matching. The starting material was PBMCs, obtained from a glioma patient whose treatment included an IDH1 peptide vaccine. The sequence came from a man between 18 and 35 years old with glioma. Some clones in this sample may be carry-over from other donors' samples. The CDR3 region: CASSIFGGGSAEAFF. The bases read TGTGCCAGTAGTATATTCGGTGGGGGATCTGCTGAAGCTTTCTTT. Here the CDR3 is joined to the reference TRBV19 and TRBJ1-1 genes, and the full variable domain is: DGGITQSPKYLFRKEGQNVTLSCEQNLNHDAMYWYRQDPGQGLRLIYYSQIVNDFQKGDIAEGYSVSREKKESFPLTVTSAQKNPTAFYLCASSIFGGGSAEAFFGQGTRLTVV.